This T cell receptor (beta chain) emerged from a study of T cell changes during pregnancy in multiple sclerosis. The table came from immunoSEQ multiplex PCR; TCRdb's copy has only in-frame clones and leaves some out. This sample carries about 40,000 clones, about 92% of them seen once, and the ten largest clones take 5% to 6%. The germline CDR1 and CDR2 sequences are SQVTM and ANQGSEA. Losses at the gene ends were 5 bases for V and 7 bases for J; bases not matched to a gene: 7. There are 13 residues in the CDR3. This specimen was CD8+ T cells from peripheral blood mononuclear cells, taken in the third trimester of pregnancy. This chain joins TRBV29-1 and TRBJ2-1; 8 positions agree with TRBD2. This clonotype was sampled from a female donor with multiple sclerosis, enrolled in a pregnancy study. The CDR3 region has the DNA TGCAGCGTTAGACTAGCGCTGGGTAATGAGCAGTTCTTC. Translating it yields CSVRLALGNEQFF.